This T cell receptor beta chain was sequenced for a study of blood T cell repertoires in COVID-19. Clones were read by immunoSEQ multiplex PCR, and TCRdb kept only the in-frame ones, dropping some. The sample holds about 82,000 clones, roughly 82% seen once. This CDR3 comprises 13 residues. With 6 bases removed from V and 6 bases from J, the gap between germline ends came to 11 bases. CDR1 is WNHNN and CDR2 is SYGVQD in the germline V gene (reference sequence). This TCR was recovered from a man in his fifties with active or convalescent COVID-19. Input material: peripheral blood. V gene TRBV10-1 combines with J gene TRBJ2-2; TRBD1 might be the D (6 bases). The CDR3 loop is CASRGQGPGELFF. CDR3 nucleotides: TGCGCCAGCAGGGGCCAGGGGCCCGGGGAGCTGTTTTTT.